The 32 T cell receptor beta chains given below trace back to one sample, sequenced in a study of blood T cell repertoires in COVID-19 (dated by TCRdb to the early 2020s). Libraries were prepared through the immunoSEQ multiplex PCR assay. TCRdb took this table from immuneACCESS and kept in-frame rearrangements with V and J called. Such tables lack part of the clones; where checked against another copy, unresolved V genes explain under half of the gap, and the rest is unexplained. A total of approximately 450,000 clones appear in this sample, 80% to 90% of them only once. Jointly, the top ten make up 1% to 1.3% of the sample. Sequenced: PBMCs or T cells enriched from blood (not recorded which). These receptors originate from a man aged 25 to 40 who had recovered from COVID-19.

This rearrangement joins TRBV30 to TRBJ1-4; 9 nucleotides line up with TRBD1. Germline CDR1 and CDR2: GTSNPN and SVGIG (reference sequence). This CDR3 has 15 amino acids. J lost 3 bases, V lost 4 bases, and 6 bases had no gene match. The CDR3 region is CAWTPRQGANEKLFF. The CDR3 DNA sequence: TGTGCCTGGACCCCCCGACAGGGGGCTAATGAAAAACTGTTTTTT.

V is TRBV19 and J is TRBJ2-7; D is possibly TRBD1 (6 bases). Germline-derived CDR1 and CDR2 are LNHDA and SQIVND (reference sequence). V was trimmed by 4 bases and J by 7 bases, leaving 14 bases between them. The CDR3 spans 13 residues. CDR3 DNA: TGTGCCAGTAGTAGATCAGGGGCTGGGGAGCAGTACTTC. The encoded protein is CASSRSGAGEQYF. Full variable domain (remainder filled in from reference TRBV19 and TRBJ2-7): DGGITQSPKYLFRKEGQNVTLSCEQNLNHDAMYWYRQDPGQGLRLIYYSQIVNDFQKGDIAEGYSVSREKKESFPLTVTSAQKNPTAFYLCASSRSGAGEQYFGPGTRLTVT.

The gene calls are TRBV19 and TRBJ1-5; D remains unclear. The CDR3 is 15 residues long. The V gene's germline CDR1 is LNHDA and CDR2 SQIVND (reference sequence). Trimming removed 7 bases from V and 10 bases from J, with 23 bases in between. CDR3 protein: CASIGPSQRGGPQHF. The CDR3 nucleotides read TGTGCCAGTATCGGCCCATCTCAGCGGGGAGGCCCCCAGCATTTT.

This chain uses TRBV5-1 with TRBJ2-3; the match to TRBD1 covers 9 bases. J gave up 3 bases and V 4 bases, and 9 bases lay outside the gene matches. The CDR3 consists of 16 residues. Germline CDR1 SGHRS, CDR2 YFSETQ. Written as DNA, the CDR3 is TGCGCCAGCAGCGTCAGACAGGGGGATGGAACAGATACGCAGTATTTT. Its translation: CASSVRQGDGTDTQYF.

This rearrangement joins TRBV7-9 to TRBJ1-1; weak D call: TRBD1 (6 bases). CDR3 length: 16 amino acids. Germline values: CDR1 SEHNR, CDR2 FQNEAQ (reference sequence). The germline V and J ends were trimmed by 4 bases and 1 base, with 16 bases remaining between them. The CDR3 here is CASSSPQGKTNTEAFF. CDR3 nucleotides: TGTGCCAGCAGCTCCCCACAGGGTAAGACGAACACTGAAGCTTTCTTT.

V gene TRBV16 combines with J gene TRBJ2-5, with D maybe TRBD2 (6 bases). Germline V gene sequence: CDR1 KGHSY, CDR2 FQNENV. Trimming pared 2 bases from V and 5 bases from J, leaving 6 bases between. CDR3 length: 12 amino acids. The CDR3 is CASSQSGETQYF. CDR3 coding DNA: TGTGCCAGCAGCCAAAGCGGGGAGACCCAGTACTTC.

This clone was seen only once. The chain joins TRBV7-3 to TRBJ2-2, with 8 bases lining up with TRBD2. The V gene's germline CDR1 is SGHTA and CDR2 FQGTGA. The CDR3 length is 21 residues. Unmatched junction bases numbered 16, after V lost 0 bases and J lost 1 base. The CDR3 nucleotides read TGTGCCAGCAGCTTAACATCGCGTTCGACTAGCGTCTCCAGGAACACCGGGGAGCTGTTTTTT. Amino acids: CASSLTSRSTSVSRNTGELFF.

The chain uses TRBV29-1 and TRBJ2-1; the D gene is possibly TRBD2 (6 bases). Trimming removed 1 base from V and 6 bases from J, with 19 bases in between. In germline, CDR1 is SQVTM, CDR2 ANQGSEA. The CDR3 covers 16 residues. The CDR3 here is CSVEGKLRESTNEQFF. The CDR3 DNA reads TGCAGCGTTGAAGGAAAACTCCGGGAGAGTACCAATGAGCAGTTCTTC.

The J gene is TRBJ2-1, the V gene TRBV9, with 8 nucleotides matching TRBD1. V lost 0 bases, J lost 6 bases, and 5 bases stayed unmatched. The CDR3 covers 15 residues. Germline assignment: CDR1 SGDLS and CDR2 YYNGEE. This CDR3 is CASSVGDRLSNEQFF. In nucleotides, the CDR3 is TGTGCCAGCAGCGTAGGGGACAGGTTGAGCAATGAGCAGTTCTTC. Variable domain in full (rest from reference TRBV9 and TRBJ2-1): DSGVTQTPKHLITATGQRVTLRCSPRSGDLSVYWYQQSLDQGLQFLIQYYNGEERAKGNILERFSAQQFPDLHSELNLSSLELGDSALYFCASSVGDRLSNEQFFGPGTRLTVL.

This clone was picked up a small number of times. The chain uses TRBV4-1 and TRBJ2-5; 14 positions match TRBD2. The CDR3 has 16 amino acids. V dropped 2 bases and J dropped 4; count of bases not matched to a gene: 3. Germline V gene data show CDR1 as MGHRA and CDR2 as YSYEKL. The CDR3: CASSQPGLAGGETQYF. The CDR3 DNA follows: TGCGCCAGCAGCCAACCCGGACTAGCGGGGGGAGAGACCCAGTACTTC.

CDR3 sequence (DNA): TGTGCCAGCAGCTTAGGGGAGGGTCGCCGGGAGCTGTTTTTT. Protein: CASSLGEGRRELFF. The chain joins TRBV7-9 to TRBJ2-2, with 7 bases identical to TRBD2. Germline trimming cut 1 base from V and 9 bases from J; bases unmatched to any gene: 5. The CDR3 has 14 amino acids. The V gene's germline CDR1 is SEHNR and CDR2 FQNEAQ (reference sequence). The complete variable domain, with remaining parts taken from reference TRBV7-9 and TRBJ2-2, reads DTGVSQNPRHKITKRGQNVTFRCDPISEHNRLYWYRQTLGQGPEFLTYFQNEAQLEKSRLLSDRFSAERPKGSFSTLEIQRTEQGDSAMYLCASSLGEGRRELFFGEGSRLTVL.

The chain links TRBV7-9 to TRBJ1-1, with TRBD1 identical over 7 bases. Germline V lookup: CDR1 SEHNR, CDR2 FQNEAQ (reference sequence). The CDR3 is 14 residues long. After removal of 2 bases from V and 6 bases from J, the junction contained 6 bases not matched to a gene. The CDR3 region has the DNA TGTGCCAGCAGCTTATACGACAGGGAGGCTGAAGCTTTCTTT. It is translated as CASSLYDREAEAFF. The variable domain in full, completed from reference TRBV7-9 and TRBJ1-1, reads DTGVSQNPRHKITKRGQNVTFRCDPISEHNRLYWYRQTLGQGPEFLTYFQNEAQLEKSRLLSDRFSAERPKGSFSTLEIQRTEQGDSAMYLCASSLYDREAEAFFGQGTRLTVV.

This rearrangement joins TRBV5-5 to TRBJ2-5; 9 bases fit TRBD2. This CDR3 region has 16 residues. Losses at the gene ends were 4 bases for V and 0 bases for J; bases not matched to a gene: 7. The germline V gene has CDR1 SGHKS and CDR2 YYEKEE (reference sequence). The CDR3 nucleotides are TGTGCCAGCAGCATAGGACTAGCGAATAACCAAGAGACCCAGTACTTC. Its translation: CASSIGLANNQETQYF.

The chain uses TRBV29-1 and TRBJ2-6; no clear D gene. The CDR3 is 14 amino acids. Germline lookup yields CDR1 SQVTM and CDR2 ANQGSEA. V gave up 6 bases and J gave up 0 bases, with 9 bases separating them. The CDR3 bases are TGCAGCGTCGCTGGGCTCTCTGGGGCCAACGTCCTGACTTTC. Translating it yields CSVAGLSGANVLTF.

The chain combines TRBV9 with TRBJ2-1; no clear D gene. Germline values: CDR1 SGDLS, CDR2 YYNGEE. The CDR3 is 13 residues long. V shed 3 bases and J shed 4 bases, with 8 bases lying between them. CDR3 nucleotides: TGTGCCAGCAGCGCGAGCTCGTACAATGAGCAGTTCTTC. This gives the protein CASSASSYNEQFF.

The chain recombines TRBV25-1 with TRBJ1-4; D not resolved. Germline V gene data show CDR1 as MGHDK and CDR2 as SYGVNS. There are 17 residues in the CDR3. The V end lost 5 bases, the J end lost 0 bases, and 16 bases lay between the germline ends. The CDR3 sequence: CASSFSPGGSTNEKLFF. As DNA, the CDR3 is TGTGCCAGCAGTTTTAGCCCCGGAGGTTCAACTAATGAAAAACTGTTTTTT.

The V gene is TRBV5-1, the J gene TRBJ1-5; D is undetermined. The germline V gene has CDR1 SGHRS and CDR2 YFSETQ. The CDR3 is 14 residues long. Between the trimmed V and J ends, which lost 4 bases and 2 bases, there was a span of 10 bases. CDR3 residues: CASSIGGGNQPQHF. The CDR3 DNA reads TGCGCCAGCAGCATCGGAGGCGGCAATCAGCCCCAGCATTTT. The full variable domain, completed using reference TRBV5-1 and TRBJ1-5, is KAGVTQTPRYLIKTRGQQVTLSCSPISGHRSVSWYQQTPGQGLQFLFEYFSETQRNKGNFPGRFSGRQFSNSRSEMNVSTLELGDSALYLCASSIGGGNQPQHFGDGTRLSIL.

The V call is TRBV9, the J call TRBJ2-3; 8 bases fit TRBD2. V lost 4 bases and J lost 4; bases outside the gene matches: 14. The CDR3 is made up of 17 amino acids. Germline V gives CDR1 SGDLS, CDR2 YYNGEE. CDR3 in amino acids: CASSPPAGDVSADTQYF. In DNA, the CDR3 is TGTGCCAGCAGCCCCCCAGCGGGAGATGTGAGCGCAGATACGCAGTATTTT.

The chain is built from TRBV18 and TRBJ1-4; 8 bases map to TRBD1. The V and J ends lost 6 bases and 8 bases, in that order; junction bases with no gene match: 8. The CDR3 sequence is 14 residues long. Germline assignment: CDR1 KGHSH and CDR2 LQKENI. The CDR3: CASSMQGAGEKLFF. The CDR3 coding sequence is TGTGCCAGCTCCATGCAGGGGGCTGGGGAAAAACTGTTTTTT.

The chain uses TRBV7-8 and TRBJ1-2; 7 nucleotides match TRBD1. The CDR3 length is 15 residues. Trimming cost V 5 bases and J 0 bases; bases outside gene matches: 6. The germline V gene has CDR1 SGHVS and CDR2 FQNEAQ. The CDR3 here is CASSLNRGANYGYTF. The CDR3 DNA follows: TGTGCCAGCAGCCTAAACAGGGGAGCTAACTATGGCTACACCTTC.

In DNA form, the CDR3 reads TGTGCCAGTAGCAGGACAGAGAAAAACCTGAACACCGGGGAGCTGTTTTTT. This codes for CASSRTEKNLNTGELFF. The chain has TRBV19 and TRBJ2-2; a possible D gene is TRBD1 (6 bases). This CDR3 comprises 17 residues. V was shortened by 6 bases and J by 1 base, with 18 bases between the two germline ends. CDR1 LNHDA and CDR2 SQIVND come from the germline V gene (reference sequence).

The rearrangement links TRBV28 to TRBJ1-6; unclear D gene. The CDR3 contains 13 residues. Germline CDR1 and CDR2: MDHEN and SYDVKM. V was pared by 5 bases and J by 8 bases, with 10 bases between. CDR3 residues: CASSERSDSPLHF. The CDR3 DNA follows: TGTGCCAGCAGTGAGAGGAGTGATTCACCCCTCCACTTT.

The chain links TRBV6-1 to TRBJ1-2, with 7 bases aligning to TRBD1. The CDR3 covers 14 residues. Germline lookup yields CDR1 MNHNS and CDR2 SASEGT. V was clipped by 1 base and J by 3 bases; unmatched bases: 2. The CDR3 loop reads CASSEVTGDYGYTF. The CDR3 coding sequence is TGTGCCAGCAGTGAAGTAACAGGGGACTATGGCTACACCTTC.

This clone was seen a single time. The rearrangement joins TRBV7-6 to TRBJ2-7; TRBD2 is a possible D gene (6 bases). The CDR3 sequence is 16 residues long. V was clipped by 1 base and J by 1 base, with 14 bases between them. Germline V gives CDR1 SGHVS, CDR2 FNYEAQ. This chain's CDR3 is CASSLGTREWSYEQYF. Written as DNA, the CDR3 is TGTGCCAGCAGCTTAGGGACCCGGGAGTGGTCCTACGAGCAGTACTTC.

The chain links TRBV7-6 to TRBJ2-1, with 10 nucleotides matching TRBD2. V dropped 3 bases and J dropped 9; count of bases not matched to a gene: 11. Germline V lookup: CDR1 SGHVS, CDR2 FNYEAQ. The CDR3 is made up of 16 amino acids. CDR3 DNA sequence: TGTGCCAGCAGCTTCCGGGTAGCGGGAGGCTGGAGTGAGCAGTTCTTC. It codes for CASSFRVAGGWSEQFF.

The CDR3 here is CASSRPGLGVETQYF. In DNA form, the CDR3 reads TGTGCCAGCAGCCGACCGGGACTAGGAGTGGAGACCCAGTACTTC. The chain recombines TRBV7-6 with TRBJ2-5, with TRBD2 identical over 8 bases. CDR3 length: 15 residues. Per the germline V gene, CDR1 is SGHVS and CDR2 is FNYEAQ. J was trimmed by 5 bases and V by 5 bases; bases with no gene match: 10.

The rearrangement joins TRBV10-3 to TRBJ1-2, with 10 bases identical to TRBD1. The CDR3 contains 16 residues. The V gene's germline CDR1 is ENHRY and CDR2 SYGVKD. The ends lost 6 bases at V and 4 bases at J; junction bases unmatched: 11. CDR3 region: CAIRDSDRGEIYGYTF. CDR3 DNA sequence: TGTGCCATCAGGGATTCGGACAGGGGGGAGATCTATGGCTACACCTTC.

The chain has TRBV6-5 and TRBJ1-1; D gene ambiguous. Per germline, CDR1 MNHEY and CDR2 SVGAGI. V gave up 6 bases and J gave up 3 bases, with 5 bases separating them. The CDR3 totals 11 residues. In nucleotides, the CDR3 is TGTGCCAGCAGGCTACACACTGAAGCTTTCTTT. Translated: CASRLHTEAFF.

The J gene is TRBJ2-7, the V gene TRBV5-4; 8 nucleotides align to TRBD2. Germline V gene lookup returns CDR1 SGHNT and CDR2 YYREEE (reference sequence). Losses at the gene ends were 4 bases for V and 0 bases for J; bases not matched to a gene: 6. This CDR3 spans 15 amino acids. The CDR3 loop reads CASSPSGQSSYEQYF. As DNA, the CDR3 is TGTGCCAGCAGCCCTAGCGGGCAGAGCTCCTACGAGCAGTACTTC.

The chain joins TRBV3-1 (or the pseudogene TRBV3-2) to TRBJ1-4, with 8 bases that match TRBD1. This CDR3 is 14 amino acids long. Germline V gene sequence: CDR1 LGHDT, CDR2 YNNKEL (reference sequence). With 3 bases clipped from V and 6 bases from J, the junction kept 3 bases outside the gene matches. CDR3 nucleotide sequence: TGTGCCAGCAGCCAGATGACAGGGGATGAAAAACTGTTTTTT. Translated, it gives CASSQMTGDEKLFF.

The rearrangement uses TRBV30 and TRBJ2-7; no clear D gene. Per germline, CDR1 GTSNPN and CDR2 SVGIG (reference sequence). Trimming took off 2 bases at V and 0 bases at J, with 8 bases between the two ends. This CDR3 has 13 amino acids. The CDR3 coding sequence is TGTGCCTGGAGTAGACTTCCCTCCTACGAGCAGTACTTC. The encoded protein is CAWSRLPSYEQYF.

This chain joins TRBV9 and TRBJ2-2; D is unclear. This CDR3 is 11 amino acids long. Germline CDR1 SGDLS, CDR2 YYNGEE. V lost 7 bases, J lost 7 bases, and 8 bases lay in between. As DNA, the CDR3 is TGTGCCAGCTTAACGGGCGGGGAGCTGTTTTTT. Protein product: CASLTGGELFF.